The entry below gives a single TCR beta chain sequence along with its context. The sample originates from a study of blood T cell repertoires in COVID-19. Looking at the study overall: There were acute and convalescent COVID-19 samples, and they came from the United States, Italy and Spain. The analysed material was cDNA or gDNA that came from T cells, B-cell-depleted T cells, or PBMCs.

In the study's own analysis: Estimated nucleated cell counts came from reference gene primer amplification. The table came from immunoSEQ multiplex PCR; TCRdb's copy has only in-frame clones and leaves some out. V and J calls and clone size are those listed in that table; D and trimming were worked out from the DNA. The sample lists roughly 300,000 clones, about 82% seen once, with around 1.6% in the top ten. This CDR3 comprises 12 residues. CDR1 is SNHLY, CDR2 FYNNEI, per germline. V was trimmed by 8 bases and J by 4 bases, leaving 11 bases between them. The chain uses TRBV2 and TRBJ1-2; the D gene is possibly TRBD1 (6 bases). The sample was peripheral blood. This receptor was obtained from a woman aged 45 to 65 with acute or convalescent COVID-19. CDR3 amino acids: CASGTGPYGYTF. The CDR3 coding sequence is TGTGCCAGCGGTACAGGGCCCTATGGCTACACCTTC.